This T cell receptor (beta chain) was sequenced in a study of blood T cell repertoires in COVID-19. Overall study context: Material from acute and convalescent COVID-19 was sourced from the United States, Italy and Spain. T cells, B-cell-depleted T cells, or PBMCs provided the cDNA or gDNA that served as material.

Assay: immunoSEQ multiplex PCR; the TCRdb copy retains only in-frame clones and omits some. The repertoire holds 100,000 to 150,000 clones, with around 76% as singletons. This CDR3 is 13 amino acids long. Germline V gene lookup returns CDR1 KGHSH and CDR2 LQKENI. Trimming at V came to 8 bases and at J to 7 bases, leaving 10 bases not matched to a gene. This chain links TRBV18 with TRBJ2-7, with TRBD2 matching 8 bases. The source of this sequence is a man aged 60 to 75 with acute or convalescent COVID-19. The specimen was peripheral blood. The CDR3 DNA is TGTGCCAGCCGCGGGGGGCCGAATGAGGAGCAGTACTTC. Its protein product is CASRGGPNEEQYF.